This T cell receptor beta chain emerged from a study of T cell responses to AZD1222 COVID-19 vaccine. Study as a whole: Pooled in the analysis were second doses at about 4 or about 12 weeks.

Regarding the study as a whole: Seropositivity was recorded at baseline in only 6 or 7 AZD1222 recipients. Donors were largely white British and mainly female; clonal diversity was possibly underestimated. Spike was spanned by vaccine-associated CD4 TCRs, which were dominant at 160-218 and 743-854.

Worth noting for this clone: Its specificity is not known.

The length of the CDR3 is 15 residues. In germline, CDR1 is SGHNT, CDR2 YYREEE (reference sequence). Trimming cost V 2 bases and J 8 bases, with 17 bases left between them. Some clones are missing from TCRdb's copy, which holds only in-frame ones; the method was immunoSEQ multiplex PCR. This table holds around 110,000 clones, more than 70% found once. The source was peripheral blood, collected on day 0 of AZD1222 vaccination. V and J are TRBV5-4 and TRBJ2-4, with D possibly being TRBD1 (6 bases). This receptor was taken from an adult in good health. In nucleotides, the CDR3 is TGTGCCAGCAGCTTTCCGGACAGTTCCGGCGACATTCAGTACTTC. Its protein product is CASSFPDSSGDIQYF.